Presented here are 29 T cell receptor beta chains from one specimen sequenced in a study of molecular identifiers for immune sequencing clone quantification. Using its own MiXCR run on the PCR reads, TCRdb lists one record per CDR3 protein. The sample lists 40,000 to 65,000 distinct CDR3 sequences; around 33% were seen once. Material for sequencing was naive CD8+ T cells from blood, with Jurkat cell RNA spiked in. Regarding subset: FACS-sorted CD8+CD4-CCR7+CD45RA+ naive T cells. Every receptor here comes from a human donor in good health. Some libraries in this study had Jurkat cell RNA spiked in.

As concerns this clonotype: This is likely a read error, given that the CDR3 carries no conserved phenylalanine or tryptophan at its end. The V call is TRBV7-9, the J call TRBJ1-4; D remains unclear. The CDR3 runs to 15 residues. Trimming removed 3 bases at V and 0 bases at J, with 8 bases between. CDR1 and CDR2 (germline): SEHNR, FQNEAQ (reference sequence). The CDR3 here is CASSFEPATNEKLFI. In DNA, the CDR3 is TGTGCCAGCAGCTTTGAACCTGCAACTAATGAAAAACTGTTTATT.

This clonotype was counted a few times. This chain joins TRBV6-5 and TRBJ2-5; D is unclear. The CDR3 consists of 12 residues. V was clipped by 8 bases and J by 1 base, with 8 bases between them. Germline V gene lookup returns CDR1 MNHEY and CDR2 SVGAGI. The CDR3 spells CASLSPQETQYF. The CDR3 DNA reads TGTGCCAGCTTAAGTCCCCAAGAGACCCAGTACTTC.

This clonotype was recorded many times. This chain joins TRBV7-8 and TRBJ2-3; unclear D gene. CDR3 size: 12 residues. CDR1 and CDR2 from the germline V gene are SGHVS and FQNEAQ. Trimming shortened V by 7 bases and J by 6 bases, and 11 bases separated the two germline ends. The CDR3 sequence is CASTSDVDTQYF. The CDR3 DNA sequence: TGTGCCAGCACTTCAGATGTTGATACGCAGTATTTT.

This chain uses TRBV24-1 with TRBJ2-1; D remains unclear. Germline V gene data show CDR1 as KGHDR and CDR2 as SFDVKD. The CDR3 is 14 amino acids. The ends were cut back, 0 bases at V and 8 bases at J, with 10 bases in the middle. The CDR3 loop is CATSDLSQPHEQFF. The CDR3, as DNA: TGTGCCACCAGTGATTTGTCTCAACCCCATGAGCAGTTCTTC.

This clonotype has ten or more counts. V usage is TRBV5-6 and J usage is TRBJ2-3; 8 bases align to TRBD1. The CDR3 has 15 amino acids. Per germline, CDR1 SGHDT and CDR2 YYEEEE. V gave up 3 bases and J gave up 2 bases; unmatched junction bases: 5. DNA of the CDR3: TGTGCCAGCAGCTGGGGGACAGGCTTCACAGATACGCAGTATTTT. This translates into CASSWGTGFTDTQYF.

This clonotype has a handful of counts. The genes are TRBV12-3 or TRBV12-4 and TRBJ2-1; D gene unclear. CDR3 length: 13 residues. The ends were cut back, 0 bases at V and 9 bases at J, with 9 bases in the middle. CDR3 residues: CASSLALGGEQFF. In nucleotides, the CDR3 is TGTGCCAGCAGTTTAGCGCTGGGCGGTGAGCAGTTCTTC.

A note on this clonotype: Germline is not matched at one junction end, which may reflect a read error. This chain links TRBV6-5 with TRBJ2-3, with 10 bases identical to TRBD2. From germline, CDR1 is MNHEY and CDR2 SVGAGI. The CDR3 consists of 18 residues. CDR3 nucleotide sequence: TGTGCCCGCAGTCCTATGGCTAGCGGGAGAAGAGGTACAGATACGCAGTATTTT. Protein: CARSPMASGRRGTDTQYF.

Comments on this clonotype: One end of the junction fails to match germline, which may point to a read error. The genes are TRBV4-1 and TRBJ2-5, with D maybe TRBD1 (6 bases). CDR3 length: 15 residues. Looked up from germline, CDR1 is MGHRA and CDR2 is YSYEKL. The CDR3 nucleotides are TGCGCCAGCAGCCAAGACAGGGGCAACCAAGAGACCCAGAACTTC. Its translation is CASSQDRGNQETQNF.

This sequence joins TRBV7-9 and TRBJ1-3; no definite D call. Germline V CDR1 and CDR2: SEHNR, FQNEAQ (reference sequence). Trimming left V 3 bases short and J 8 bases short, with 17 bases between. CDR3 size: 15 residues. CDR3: CASSFQLGYGDTIYF. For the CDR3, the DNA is TGTGCCAGCAGCTTTCAGCTCGGGTACGGGGACACCATATATTTT. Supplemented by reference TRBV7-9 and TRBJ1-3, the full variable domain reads DTGVSQNPRHKITKRGQNVTFRCDPISEHNRLYWYRQTLGQGPEFLTYFQNEAQLEKSRLLSDRFSAERPKGSFSTLEIQRTEQGDSAMYLCASSFQLGYGDTIYFGEGSWLTVV.

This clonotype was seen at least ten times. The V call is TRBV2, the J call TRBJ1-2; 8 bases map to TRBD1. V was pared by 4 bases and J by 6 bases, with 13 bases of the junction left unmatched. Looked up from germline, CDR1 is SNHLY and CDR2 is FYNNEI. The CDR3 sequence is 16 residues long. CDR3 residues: CASSVNSGQGVNGYTF. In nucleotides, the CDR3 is TGTGCCAGCAGTGTAAACTCCGGACAGGGCGTCAATGGCTACACCTTC.

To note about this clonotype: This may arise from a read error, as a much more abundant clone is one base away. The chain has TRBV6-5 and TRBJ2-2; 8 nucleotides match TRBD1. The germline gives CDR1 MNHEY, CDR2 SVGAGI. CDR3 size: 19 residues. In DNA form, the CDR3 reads TGTGCCAGCAGTTACTCGAGACAGGGGTTCCCCCGCCGCGCCGGGGAGCTGTTATTT. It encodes CASSYSRQGFPRRAGELLF.

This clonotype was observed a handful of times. CDR3 protein: CASSDEETQYF. CDR3 DNA sequence: TGTGCCAGCAGCGACGAAGAGACCCAGTACTTC. The chain recombines TRBV7-9 with TRBJ2-5; D remains ambiguous. CDR1 and CDR2 (germline): SEHNR, FQNEAQ (reference sequence). V lost 5 bases, J lost 3 bases, and 4 bases lay in between. The CDR3 extends over 11 amino acids.

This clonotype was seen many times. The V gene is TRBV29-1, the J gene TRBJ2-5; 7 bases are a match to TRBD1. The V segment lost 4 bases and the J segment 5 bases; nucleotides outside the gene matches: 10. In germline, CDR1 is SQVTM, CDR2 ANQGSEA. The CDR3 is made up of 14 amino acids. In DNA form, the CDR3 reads TGCAGCGTTGGGGGCACAGGGGTGGCGGAGACCCAGTACTTC. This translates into CSVGGTGVAETQYF. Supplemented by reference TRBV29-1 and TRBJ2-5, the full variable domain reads SAVISQKPSRDICQRGTSLTIQCQVDSQVTMMFWYRQQPGQSLTLIATANQGSEATYESGFVIDKFPISRPNLTFSTLTVSNMSPEDSSIYLCSVGGTGVAETQYFGPGTRLLVL.

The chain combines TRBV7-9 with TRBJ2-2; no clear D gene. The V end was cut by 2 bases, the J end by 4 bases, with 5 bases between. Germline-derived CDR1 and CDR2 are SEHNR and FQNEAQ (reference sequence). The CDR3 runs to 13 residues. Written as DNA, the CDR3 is TGTGCCAGCAGCTTATATGGCACCGGGGAGCTGTTTTTT. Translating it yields CASSLYGTGELFF.

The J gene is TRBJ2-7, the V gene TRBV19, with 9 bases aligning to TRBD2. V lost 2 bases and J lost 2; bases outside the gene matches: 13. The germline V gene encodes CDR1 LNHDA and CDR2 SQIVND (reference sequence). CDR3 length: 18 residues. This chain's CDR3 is CASSIFGSTSGPTYEQYF. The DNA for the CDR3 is TGTGCCAGTAGTATATTTGGGTCGACTAGCGGTCCTACCTACGAGCAGTACTTC.

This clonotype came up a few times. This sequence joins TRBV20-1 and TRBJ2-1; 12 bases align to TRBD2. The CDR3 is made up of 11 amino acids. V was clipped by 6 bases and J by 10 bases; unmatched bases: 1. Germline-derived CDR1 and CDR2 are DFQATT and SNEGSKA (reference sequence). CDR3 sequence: CSAGLAGEQFF. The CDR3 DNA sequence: TGCAGTGCGGGACTAGCGGGCGAGCAGTTCTTC.

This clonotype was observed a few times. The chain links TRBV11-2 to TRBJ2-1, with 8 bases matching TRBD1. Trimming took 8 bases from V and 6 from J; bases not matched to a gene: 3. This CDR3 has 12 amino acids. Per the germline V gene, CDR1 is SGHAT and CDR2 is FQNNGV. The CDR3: CASDRGSNEQFF. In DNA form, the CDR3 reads TGTGCCAGCGACAGGGGATCCAATGAGCAGTTCTTC.

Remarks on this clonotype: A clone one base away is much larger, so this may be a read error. The CDR3 sequence: CSAARMREQYF. In nucleotides, the CDR3 is TGCAGTGCAGCCAGGATGCGGGAGCAGTACTTC. This sequence joins TRBV20-1 and TRBJ2-7; no reliable D call. The V end was cut by 6 bases, the J end by 7 bases, with 13 bases between. CDR1 is DFQATT, CDR2 SNEGSKA, per germline (reference sequence). The CDR3 consists of 11 residues.

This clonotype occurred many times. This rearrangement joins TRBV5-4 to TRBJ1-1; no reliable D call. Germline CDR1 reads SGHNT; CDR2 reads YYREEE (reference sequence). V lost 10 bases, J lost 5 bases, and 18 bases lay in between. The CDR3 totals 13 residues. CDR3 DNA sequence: TGTGCCGCTGGGAGGGCCGGACGGACTGAAGCTTTCTTT. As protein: CAAGRAGRTEAFF.

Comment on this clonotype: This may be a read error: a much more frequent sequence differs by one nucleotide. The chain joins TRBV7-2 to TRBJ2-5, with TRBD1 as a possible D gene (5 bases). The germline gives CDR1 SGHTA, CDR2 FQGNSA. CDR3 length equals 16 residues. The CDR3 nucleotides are TGTGCCAGCAGCTTTGACTTCCGACAGCCCCAAGAGCCCCAGTACTTC. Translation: CASSFDFRQPQEPQYF.

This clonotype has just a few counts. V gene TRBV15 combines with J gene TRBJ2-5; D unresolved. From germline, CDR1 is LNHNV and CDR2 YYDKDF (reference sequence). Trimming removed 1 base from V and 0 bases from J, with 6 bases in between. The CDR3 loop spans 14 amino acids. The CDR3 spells CATSRGADQETQYF. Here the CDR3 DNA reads TGTGCCACCAGCAGAGGAGCAGACCAAGAGACCCAGTACTTC.

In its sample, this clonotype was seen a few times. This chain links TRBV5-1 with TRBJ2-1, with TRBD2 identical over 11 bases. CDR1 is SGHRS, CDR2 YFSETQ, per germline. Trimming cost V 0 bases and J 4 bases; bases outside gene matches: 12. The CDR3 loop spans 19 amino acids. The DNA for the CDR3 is TGCGCCAGCAGCTTGGCTCAGGGACTAGGGACTAGCGGATACAATGAGCAGTTCTTC. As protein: CASSLAQGLGTSGYNEQFF. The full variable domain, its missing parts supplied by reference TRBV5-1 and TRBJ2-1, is KAGVTQTPRYLIKTRGQQVTLSCSPISGHRSVSWYQQTPGQGLQFLFEYFSETQRNKGNFPGRFSGRQFSNSRSEMNVSTLELGDSALYLCASSLAQGLGTSGYNEQFFGPGTRLTVL.

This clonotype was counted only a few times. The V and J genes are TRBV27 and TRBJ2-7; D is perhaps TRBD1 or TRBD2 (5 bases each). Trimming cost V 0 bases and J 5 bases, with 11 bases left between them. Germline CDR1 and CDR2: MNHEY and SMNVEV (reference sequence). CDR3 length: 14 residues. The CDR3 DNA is TGTGCCAGCAGTTTATCGAGGGGAGACAACGAGCAGTACTTC. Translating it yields CASSLSRGDNEQYF.

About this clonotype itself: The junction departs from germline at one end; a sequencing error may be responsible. CDR3 coding DNA: TGTGCCGGCAGCTTGTTTGGGGTCTACGAGCAGTACTTC. Its protein product is CAGSLFGVYEQYF. The genes are TRBV5-6 and TRBJ2-7, with D hard to call. The V gene's germline CDR1 is SGHDT and CDR2 YYEEEE. This CDR3 is 13 amino acids long.

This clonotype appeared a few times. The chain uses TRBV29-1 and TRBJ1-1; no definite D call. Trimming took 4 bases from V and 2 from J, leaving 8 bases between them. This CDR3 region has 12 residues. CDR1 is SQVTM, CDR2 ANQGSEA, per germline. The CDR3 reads CSVGVGNTEAFF. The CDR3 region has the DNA TGCAGCGTTGGGGTGGGAAACACTGAAGCTTTCTTT.

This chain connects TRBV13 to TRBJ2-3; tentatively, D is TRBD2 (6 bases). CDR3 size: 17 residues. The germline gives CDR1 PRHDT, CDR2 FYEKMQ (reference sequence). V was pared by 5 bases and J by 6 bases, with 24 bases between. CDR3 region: CASSPTGMGGSEDTQYF. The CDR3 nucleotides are TGTGCCAGCAGCCCAACCGGGATGGGGGGTAGCGAGGATACGCAGTATTTT. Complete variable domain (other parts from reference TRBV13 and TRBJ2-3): AAGVIQSPRHLIKEKRETATLKCYPIPRHDTVYWYQQGPGQDPQFLISFYEKMQSDKGSIPDRFSAQQFSDYHSELNMSSLELGDSALYFCASSPTGMGGSEDTQYFGPGTRLTVL.

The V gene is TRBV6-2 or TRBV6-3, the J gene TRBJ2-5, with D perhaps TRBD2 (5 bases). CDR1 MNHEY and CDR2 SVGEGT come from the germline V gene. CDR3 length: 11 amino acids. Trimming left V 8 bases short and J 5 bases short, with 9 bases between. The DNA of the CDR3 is TGTGCCAGCTGTCGGAGGGAGACCCAGTACTTC. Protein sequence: CASCRRETQYF.

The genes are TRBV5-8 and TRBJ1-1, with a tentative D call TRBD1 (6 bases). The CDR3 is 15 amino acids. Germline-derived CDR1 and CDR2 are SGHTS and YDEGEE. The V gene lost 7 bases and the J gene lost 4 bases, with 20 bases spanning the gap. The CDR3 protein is CASEQQGEVATEAFF. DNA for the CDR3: TGTGCCAGCGAACAACAGGGTGAGGTGGCCACTGAAGCTTTCTTT.

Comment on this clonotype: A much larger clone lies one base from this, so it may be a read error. The CDR3 sequence: CASSLADNQETQYF. The CDR3 DNA follows: TGTGCCAGCAGCTTAGCCGATAACCAAGAGACCCAGTACTTC. V usage is TRBV7-9 and J usage is TRBJ2-5; the D is unclear. V was cut by 0 bases and J by 0 bases, with 5 bases left in between. This CDR3 has 14 residues. From germline, CDR1 is SEHNR and CDR2 FQNEAQ (reference sequence).